The rows below give T cell receptor beta chains drawn from one sample of a study of blood T cell repertoires in COVID-19. Here immunoSEQ multiplex PCR was the method, and the copy in TCRdb shows in-frame clones only, minus some. Of some 200,000 clones in the sample, about 79% are singletons; the top ten hold 1.4%. Material for sequencing was peripheral blood. Every receptor here comes from a woman between 40 and 50 years old who had recovered from COVID-19. Each CDR3 is given with its conserved first and last residue.

CDR3 protein: CASTKDRRGEAFF
J gene: TRBJ1-1
V gene: TRBV11-3

CDR3 protein: CASSVRSGYTSNEQFF
J gene: TRBJ2-1
V gene: TRBV9

CDR3 protein: CASSGTGGNEQFF
J gene: TRBJ2-1
V gene: TRBV12-3/TRBV12-4

CDR3 protein: CASSFSGPTEAFF
J gene: TRBJ1-1
V gene: TRBV7-2

CDR3 protein: CASSQSSGQVPYGYTF
J gene: TRBJ1-2
V gene: TRBV16

CDR3 protein: CSARADQPQHF
J gene: TRBJ1-5
V gene: TRBV20-1

CDR3 protein: CAISDGGLAGVSSYNEQFF
J gene: TRBJ2-1
V gene: TRBV10-3

CDR3 protein: CAWTKEGRATGELFF
J gene: TRBJ2-2
V gene: TRBV30

CDR3 protein: CASSLEQGAHSPLHF
J gene: TRBJ1-6
V gene: TRBV5-1

CDR3 protein: CASSLGAFGGGSTDTQYF
J gene: TRBJ2-3
V gene: TRBV7-3

CDR3 protein: CASSPLTGIGQPQHF
J gene: TRBJ1-5
V gene: TRBV19

CDR3 protein: CASRNGDSPVYGYTF
J gene: TRBJ1-2
V gene: TRBV6-5

CDR3 protein: CASSPREQETQYF
J gene: TRBJ2-5
V gene: TRBV6-5

CDR3 protein: CASSLGYDQGSDTF
J gene: TRBJ1-2
V gene: TRBV11-2

CDR3 protein: CASSLPLTGTPVYEQYF
J gene: TRBJ2-7
V gene: TRBV5-6

CDR3 protein: CASSHADRGGEAFF
J gene: TRBJ1-1
V gene: TRBV3-1/TRBV3-2

CDR3 protein: CASSFGPGQGKYEQYF
J gene: TRBJ2-7
V gene: TRBV6-5